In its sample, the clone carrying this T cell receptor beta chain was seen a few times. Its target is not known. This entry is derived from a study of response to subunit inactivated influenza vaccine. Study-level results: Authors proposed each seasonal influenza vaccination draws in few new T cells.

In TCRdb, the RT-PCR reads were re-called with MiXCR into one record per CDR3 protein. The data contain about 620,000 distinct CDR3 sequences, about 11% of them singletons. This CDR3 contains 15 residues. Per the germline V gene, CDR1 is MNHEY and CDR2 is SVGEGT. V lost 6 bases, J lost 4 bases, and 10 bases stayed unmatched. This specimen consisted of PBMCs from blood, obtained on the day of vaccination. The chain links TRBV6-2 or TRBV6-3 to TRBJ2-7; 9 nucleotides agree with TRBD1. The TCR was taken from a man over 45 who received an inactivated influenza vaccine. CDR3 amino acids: CASSSAGTGFYEQYF. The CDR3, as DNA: TGTGCCAGCAGCTCTGCCGGGACAGGGTTTTACGAGCAGTACTTC.